These 5 T cell receptor beta chains share one sample of origin, sequenced in a study of neurological immune-mediated disorders. TCRdb reprocessed the 5' RACE reads with MiXCR, giving one entry per CDR3 protein. The sample consists of tens of thousands of distinct CDR3 sequences, approximately 4.5% of them appearing once. The source material was PBMCs. The receptor source for this set is a woman aged 60-75 years with multiple sclerosis.

This clonotype came up many times. V usage is TRBV10-3 and J usage is TRBJ2-1; 7 nucleotides agree with TRBD2. The germline V gene has CDR1 ENHRY and CDR2 SYGVKD. The junction had 17 bases not matched to a gene; V was cut back by 2 bases and J by 1 base. CDR3 length: 20 amino acids. CDR3 DNA sequence: TGTGCCATCAGTGAGGGAGGCGGGAGTGGGGCCCAGGGATCCTACAATGAGCAGTTCTTC. This translates into CAISEGGGSGAQGSYNEQFF.

This clonotype has a count of ten or more. This chain uses TRBV24-1 with TRBJ1-5; 7 bases are shared with TRBD1. Per the germline V gene, CDR1 is KGHDR and CDR2 is SFDVKD. The V gene end was trimmed by 10 bases and the J gene end by 6 bases; junction bases not matched to a gene: 11. The CDR3 extends over 14 amino acids. The CDR3 bases are TGTGCCACTTCCGGTGACAGGGTGGGTCAGCCCCAGCATTTT. This codes for CATSGDRVGQPQHF.

This clonotype is medium-sized. The genes are TRBV29-1 and TRBJ1-1, with TRBD1 as a possible D gene (5 bases). With 3 bases removed from V and 5 bases from J, the gap between germline ends came to 16 bases. Germline V gene data show CDR1 as SQVTM and CDR2 as ANQGSEA. This CDR3 contains 14 residues. Here the CDR3 reads CSVDSGQGRTEAFF. CDR3 sequence (DNA): TGCAGCGTTGACTCCGGGCAGGGAAGAACTGAAGCTTTCTTT.

This clonotype was observed at least ten times. The V call is TRBV4-1, the J call TRBJ1-2, with TRBD1 matching over 7 bases. The V gene end was trimmed by 4 bases and the J gene end by 6 bases; junction bases not matched to a gene: 8. The CDR3 sequence is 14 residues long. CDR1 and CDR2 from the germline V gene are MGHRA and YSYEKL. The CDR3 spells CASSPVATGNGYTF. The CDR3, as DNA: TGCGCCAGCAGCCCCGTCGCGACAGGGAATGGCTACACCTTC.

This chain connects TRBV5-1 to TRBJ1-4; D remains ambiguous. The CDR3 consists of 13 residues. Germline CDR1 reads SGHRS; CDR2 reads YFSETQ. The V and J ends lost 5 bases and 4 bases respectively, with 9 bases between them. The CDR3 protein is CASSADDNEKLFF. Here the CDR3 DNA reads TGCGCCAGCAGTGCGGACGATAATGAAAAACTGTTTTTT.